This T cell receptor beta chain stems from a study of blood T cell repertoires in COVID-19. In the study overall: Donors in the United States, Italy and Spain gave samples during acute or convalescent COVID-19.

Trimming removed 2 bases at V and 5 bases at J, with 8 bases between. The CDR3 is made up of 13 amino acids. Germline V gene data show CDR1 as SGHDT and CDR2 as YYEEEE. Participant ages covered roughly 18 to 89 years across 24 US areas. Produced via immunoSEQ multiplex PCR; TCRdb's table is partial and in-frame only. Of about 140,000 clones listed, 84% are singletons. V usage is TRBV5-6 and J usage is TRBJ2-1; no reliable D call. This sequence originates from a woman aged 18-30 years who had been exposed to COVID-19. Sequenced: PBMCs or T cells enriched from blood (not recorded which). This CDR3 reads CASSFSPNNEQFF. In DNA, the CDR3 is TGTGCCAGCAGCTTTTCCCCCAACAATGAGCAGTTCTTC.